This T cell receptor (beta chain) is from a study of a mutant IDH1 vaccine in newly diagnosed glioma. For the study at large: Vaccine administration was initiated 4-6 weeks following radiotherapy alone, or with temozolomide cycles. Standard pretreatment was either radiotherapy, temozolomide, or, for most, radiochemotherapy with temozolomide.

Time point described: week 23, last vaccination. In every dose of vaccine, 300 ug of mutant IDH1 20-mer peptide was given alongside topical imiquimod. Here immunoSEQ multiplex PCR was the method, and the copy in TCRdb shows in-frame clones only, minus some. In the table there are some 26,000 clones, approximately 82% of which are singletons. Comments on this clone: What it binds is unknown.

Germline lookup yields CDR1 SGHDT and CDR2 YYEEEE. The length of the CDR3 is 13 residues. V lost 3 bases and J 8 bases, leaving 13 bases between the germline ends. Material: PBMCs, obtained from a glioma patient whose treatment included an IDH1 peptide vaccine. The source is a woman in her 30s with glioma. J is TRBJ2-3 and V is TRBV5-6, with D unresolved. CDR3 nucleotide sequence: TGTGCCAGCAGCTGGTCCACCCCCGGTACGCAGTATTTT. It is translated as CASSWSTPGTQYF.